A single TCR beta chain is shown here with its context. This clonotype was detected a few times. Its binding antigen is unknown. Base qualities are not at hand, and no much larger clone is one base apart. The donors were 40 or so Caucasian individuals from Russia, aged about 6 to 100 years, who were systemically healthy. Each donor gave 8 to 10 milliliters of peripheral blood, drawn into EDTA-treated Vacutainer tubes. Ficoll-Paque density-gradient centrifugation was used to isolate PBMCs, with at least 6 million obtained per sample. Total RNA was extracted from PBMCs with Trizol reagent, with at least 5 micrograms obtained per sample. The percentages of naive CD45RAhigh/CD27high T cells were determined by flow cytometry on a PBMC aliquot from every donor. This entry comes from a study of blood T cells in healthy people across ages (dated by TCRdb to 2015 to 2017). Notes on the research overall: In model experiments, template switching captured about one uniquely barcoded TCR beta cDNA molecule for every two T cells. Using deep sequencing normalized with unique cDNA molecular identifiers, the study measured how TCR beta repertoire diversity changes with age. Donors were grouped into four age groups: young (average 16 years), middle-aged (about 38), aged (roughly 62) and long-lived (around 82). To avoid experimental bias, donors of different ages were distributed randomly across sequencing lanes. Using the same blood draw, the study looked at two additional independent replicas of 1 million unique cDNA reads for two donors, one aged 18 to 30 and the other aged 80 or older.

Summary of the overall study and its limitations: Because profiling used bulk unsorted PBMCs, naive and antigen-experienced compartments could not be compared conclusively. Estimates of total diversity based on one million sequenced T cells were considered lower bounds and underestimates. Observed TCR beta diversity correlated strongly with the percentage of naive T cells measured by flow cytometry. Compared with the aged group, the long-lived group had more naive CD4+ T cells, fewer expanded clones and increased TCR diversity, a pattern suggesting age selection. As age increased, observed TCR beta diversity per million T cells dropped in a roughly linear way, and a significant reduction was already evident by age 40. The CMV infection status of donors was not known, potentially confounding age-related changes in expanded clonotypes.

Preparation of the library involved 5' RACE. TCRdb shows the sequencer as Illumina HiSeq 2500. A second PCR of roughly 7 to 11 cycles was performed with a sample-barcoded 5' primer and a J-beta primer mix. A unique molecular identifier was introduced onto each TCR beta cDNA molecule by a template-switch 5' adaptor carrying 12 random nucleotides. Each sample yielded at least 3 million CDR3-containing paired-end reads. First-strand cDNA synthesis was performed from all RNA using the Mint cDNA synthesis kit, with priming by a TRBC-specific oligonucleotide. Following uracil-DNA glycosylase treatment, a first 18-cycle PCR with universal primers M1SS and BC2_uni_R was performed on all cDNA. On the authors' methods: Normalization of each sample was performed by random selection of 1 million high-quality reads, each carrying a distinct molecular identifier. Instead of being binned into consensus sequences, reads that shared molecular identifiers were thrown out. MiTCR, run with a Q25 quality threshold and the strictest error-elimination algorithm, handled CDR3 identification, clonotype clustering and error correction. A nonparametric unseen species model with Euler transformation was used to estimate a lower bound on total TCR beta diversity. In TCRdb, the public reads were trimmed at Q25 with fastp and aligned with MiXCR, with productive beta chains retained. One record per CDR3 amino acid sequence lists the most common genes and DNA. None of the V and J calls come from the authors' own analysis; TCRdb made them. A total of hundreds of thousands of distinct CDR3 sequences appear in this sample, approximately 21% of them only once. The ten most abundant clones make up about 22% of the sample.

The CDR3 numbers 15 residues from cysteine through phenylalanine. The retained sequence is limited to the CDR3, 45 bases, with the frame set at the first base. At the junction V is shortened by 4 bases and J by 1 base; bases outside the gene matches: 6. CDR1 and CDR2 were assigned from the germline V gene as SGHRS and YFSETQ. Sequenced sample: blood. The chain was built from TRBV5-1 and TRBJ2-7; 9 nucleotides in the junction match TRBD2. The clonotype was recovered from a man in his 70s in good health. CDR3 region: CASSAVLAGSYEQYF. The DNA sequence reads TGCGCCAGCAGCGCCGTGCTAGCGGGGTCCTACGAGCAGTACTTC.